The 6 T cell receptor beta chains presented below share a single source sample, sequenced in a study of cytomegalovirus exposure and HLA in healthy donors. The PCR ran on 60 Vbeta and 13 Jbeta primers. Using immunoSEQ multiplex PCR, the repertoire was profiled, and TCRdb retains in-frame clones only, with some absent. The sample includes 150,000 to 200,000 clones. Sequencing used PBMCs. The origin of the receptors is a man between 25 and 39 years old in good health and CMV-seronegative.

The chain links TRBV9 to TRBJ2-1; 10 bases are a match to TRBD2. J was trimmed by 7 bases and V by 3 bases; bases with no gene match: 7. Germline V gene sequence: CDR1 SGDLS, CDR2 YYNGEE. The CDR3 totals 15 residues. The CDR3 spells CASSAPAGGPNEQFF. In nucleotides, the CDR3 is TGTGCCAGCAGCGCCCCAGCGGGAGGGCCGAATGAGCAGTTCTTC.

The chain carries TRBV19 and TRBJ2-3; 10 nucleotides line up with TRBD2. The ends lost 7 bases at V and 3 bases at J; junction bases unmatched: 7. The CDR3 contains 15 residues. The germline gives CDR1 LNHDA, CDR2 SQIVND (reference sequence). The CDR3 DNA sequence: TGTGCCAGTACACCTACTAGCGGGAAAACAGATACGCAGTATTTT. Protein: CASTPTSGKTDTQYF. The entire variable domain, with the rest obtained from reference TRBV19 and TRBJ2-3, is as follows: DGGITQSPKYLFRKEGQNVTLSCEQNLNHDAMYWYRQDPGQGLRLIYYSQIVNDFQKGDIAEGYSVSREKKESFPLTVTSAQKNPTAFYLCASTPTSGKTDTQYFGPGTRLTVL.

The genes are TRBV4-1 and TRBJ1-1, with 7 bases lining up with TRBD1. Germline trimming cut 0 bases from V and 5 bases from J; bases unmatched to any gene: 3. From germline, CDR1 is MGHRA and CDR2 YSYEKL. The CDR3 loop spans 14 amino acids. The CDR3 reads CASSQEPGGTEAFF. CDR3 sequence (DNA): TGCGCCAGCAGCCAAGAGCCAGGGGGGACTGAAGCTTTCTTT.

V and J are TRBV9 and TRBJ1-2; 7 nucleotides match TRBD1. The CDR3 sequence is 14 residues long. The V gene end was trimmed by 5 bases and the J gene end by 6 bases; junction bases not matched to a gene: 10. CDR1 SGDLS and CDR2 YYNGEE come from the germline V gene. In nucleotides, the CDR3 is TGTGCCAGCAGGAACCTTGACAGGGTAGATGGCTACACCTTC. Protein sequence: CASRNLDRVDGYTF.

The CDR3: CSVEAGVGTGELFF. As DNA, the CDR3 is TGCAGCGTTGAAGCGGGAGTGGGCACCGGGGAGCTGTTTTTT. The chain links TRBV29-1 to TRBJ2-2; perhaps TRBD2 as D (6 bases). The V end was cut by 1 base, the J end by 4 bases, with 10 bases between. Germline values: CDR1 SQVTM, CDR2 ANQGSEA. This CDR3 contains 14 residues.

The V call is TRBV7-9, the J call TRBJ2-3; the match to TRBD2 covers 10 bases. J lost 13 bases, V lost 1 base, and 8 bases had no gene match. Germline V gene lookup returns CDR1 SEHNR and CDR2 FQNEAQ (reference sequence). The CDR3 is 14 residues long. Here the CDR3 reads CASSLDGLAGVEYF. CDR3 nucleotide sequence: TGTGCCAGCAGCTTAGATGGCCTAGCGGGAGTGGAGTATTTT.